This is a list of T cell receptor beta chains from one sample in a study of Graves' ophthalmopathy and Graves' hyperthyroidism. TCRdb recomputed calls from the multiplex PCR reads with MiXCR, one row per CDR3 protein. The table lists hundreds of thousands of distinct CDR3 sequences, 45% of them singletons. Sequenced sample: peripheral blood. These receptors were collected from an adult man with Graves' ophthalmopathy. CDR3s include the opening cysteine and the closing phenylalanine or tryptophan. A D gene is named only where the DNA matches it firmly. Clone size appears in some rows only: once, few, many, or a class for an expanded clone.

>TRBJ2-6|-|-|TRBV7-2|16
CASSLSAGSGANVLTF
TGTGCCAGCAGCTTATCGGCAGGCTCTGGGGCCAACGTCCTGACTTTC
>TRBJ1-6|-|TRBD1|TRBV9|14
CASSLDRGDSPLHF
TGTGCCAGCAGCTTGGACAGGGGCGATTCACCCCTCCACTTT
>TRBJ1-4|-|TRBD1|TRBV4-2|15
CASSQGKGAREKLFF
TGTGCCAGCAGCCAAGGGAAGGGGGCGCGGGAAAAACTGTTTTTT
>TRBJ2-2|many|TRBD2|TRBV10-1|16
CASSEASGRGAGELFF
TGCGCCAGCAGTGAGGCTAGCGGGAGAGGCGCCGGGGAGCTGTTTTTT
>TRBJ1-6|many|-|TRBV19|14
CATLPPGRSSPLHF
TGTGCCACCCTACCCCCGGGACGGTCTTCACCCCTCCACTTT
>TRBJ1-5|-|-|TRBV19|14
CASSQRWSNQPQHF
TGTGCCAGTAGTCAGCGGTGGAGCAATCAGCCCCAGCATTTT
>TRBJ1-2|few|TRBD1|TRBV19|14
CASSYGTGGDGYTF
TGTGCCAGTAGTTACGGGACAGGGGGCGATGGCTACACCTTC
>TRBJ2-2|-|TRBD2|TRBV6-5|17
CASSYGAGGSNTGELFF
TGTGCCAGCAGTTACGGGGCGGGGGGATCGAACACCGGGGAGCTGTTTTTT
>TRBJ2-7|-|-|TRBV7-3|13
CASSLTRVSEQYF
TGTGCCAGCAGCTTAACGAGGGTATCCGAGCAGTACTTC
>TRBJ2-6|-|TRBD1|TRBV6-5|16
CASSPQGATGANVLTF
TGTGCCAGCAGTCCACAGGGGGCGACGGGGGCCAACGTCCTGACTTTC
>TRBJ1-2|few|-|TRBV25-1|16
CASSDSRPTSNYGYTF
TGTGCCAGCAGTGATTCTAGACCCACTTCTAACTATGGCTACACCTTC
>TRBJ1-5|few|-|TRBV9|14
CASSVGQGNQPQHF
TGTGCCAGCAGCGTAGGACAGGGCAATCAGCCCCAGCATTTT
>TRBJ2-2|-|TRBD1|TRBV25-1|13
CASSITGAGELFF
TGTGCCAGCAGTATCACAGGGGCCGGGGAGCTGTTTTTT
>TRBJ1-2|-|-|TRBV2|12
CASSEDYGGYTF
TGTGCCAGCAGTGAAGATTATGGTGGCTACACCTTC
>TRBJ1-5|few|-|TRBV12-3/TRBV12-4|14
CASSFFSLNQPQHF
TGTGCCAGCAGTTTTTTCAGTCTTAATCAGCCCCAGCATTTT
>TRBJ2-7|-|TRBD1|TRBV2|14
CASSGGQGAREQYF
TGTGCCAGCAGTGGAGGACAGGGGGCACGGGAGCAGTACTTC
>TRBJ2-3|-|TRBD1|TRBV25-1|14
CASSEDRDSDTQYF
TGTGCCAGCAGTGAGGACAGGGATTCAGATACGCAGTATTTT
>TRBJ1-6|-|-|TRBV5-1|15
CASSLGATYNSPLHF
TGCGCCAGCAGCTTGGGTGCTACCTATAATTCACCCCTCCACTTT
>TRBJ1-5|few|-|TRBV12-3/TRBV12-4|15
CASSLSGLFNQPQHF
TGTGCCAGCAGTTTATCAGGCTTGTTCAATCAGCCCCAGCATTTT
>TRBJ2-7|-|-|TRBV24-1|14
CATSEEGAGTEQYF
TGTGCCACCAGTGAGGAAGGTGCAGGGACCGAGCAGTACTTC
>TRBJ1-5|-|TRBD1|TRBV2|12
CAAGTGSQPQHF
TGTGCCGCCGGGACAGGGAGTCAGCCCCAGCATTTT
>TRBJ1-2|few|TRBD1|TRBV19|15
CASSIGTGGANGYTF
TGTGCCAGTAGTATTGGGACAGGGGGCGCGAATGGCTACACCTTC
>TRBJ1-2|many|-|TRBV7-2|13
CASSWTALSGYTF
TGTGCCAGCAGCTGGACAGCTCTTTCTGGCTACACCTTC
>TRBJ2-5|few|TRBD2|TRBV29-1|14
CSGLLAGAGETQYF
TGCAGCGGCCTTCTAGCGGGAGCAGGAGAGACCCAGTACTTC
>TRBJ2-2|-|TRBD2|TRBV2|16
CASSRMSTSGTGELFF
TGTGCCAGCAGCAGAATGTCGACTAGCGGCACCGGGGAGCTGTTTTTT
>TRBJ1-4|-|TRBD1|TRBV2|14
CASSSGQADEKLFF
TGTGCCAGCAGTTCTGGACAGGCGGATGAAAAACTGTTTTTT
>TRBJ2-7|-|TRBD1|TRBV4-1|17
CASSQDHQGEISYEQYF
TGCGCCAGCAGCCAAGATCACCAGGGGGAAATATCCTACGAGCAGTACTTC
>TRBJ2-2|-|-|TRBV7-9|15
CASSLGDGDTGELFF
TGTGCCAGCAGCTTAGGGGACGGAGACACCGGGGAGCTGTTTTTT
>TRBJ1-2|-|-|TRBV9|13
CASGAGNTYGYTF
TGTGCCAGCGGGGCAGGGAATACCTATGGCTACACCTTC
>TRBJ1-2|once|TRBD1|TRBV6-5|14
CASSYRTGWGGYTF
TGTGCCAGCAGTTACCGGACAGGGTGGGGCGGCTACACCTTC
>TRBJ1-5|-|TRBD1|TRBV24-1|15
CATSDPGTDNQPQHF
TGTGCCACCAGTGATCCCGGGACAGATAATCAGCCCCAGCATTTT
>TRBJ1-2|many|-|TRBV13|12
CASSNRPDVGYF
TGTGCCAGCAGCAACCGCCCAGACGTCGGATACTTC
>TRBJ1-1|many|-|TRBV10-3|13
CATSTGANTEAFF
TGTGCCACCTCGACAGGCGCTAACACTGAAGCTTTCTTT
>TRBJ1-6|few|-|TRBV19|15
CASSSGQWLNSPLHF
TGTGCCAGTAGTAGCGGACAGTGGCTAAATTCACCCCTCCACTTT
>TRBJ1-5|-|-|TRBV20-1|16
CSAADVGQGLREPQHF
TGCAGTGCCGCAGATGTCGGCCAGGGCCTGAGGGAGCCCCAGCATTTT
>TRBJ1-1|many|-|TRBV20-1|13
CSAIWAGYTEAFF
TGCAGTGCGATCTGGGCCGGGTACACTGAAGCTTTCTTT
>TRBJ1-1|many|TRBD1|TRBV19|13
CASEDRGGTEAFF
TGTGCCAGTGAAGACAGGGGAGGCACTGAAGCTTTCTTT
>TRBJ1-5|once|TRBD1|TRBV18|14
CASSMTGAEQPQHF
TGTGCCAGCTCAATGACAGGGGCGGAGCAGCCCCAGCATTTT
>TRBJ2-7|-|-|TRBV20-1|15
CSARAGETARNEQYF
TGCAGTGCTAGAGCAGGTGAAACAGCTAGGAACGAGCAGTACTTC
>TRBJ1-1|few|-|TRBV29-1|10
CSGGNTEAFF
TGCAGCGGGGGGAACACTGAAGCTTTCTTT
>TRBJ1-2|few|-|TRBV15|14
CATSRDPVNYGYTF
TGTGCCACCAGCAGAGATCCAGTGAACTATGGCTACACCTTC